This T cell receptor (beta chain) was profiled in a study of shared clonotypes between healthy human individuals (TCRdb year 2020). For the wider study: A couple of women and three men aged 18 to 49 years were included in the cohort. To estimate repertoire size and how much clonotypes are shared between individuals, the study performed deep sequencing of blood TCR repertoires from a few healthy adults. For each donor, CD4 naive and CD4 memory were each run on three plates, CD8 naive on two plates, and CD8 memory on one plate. Per donor, leukapheresis produced somewhere between about 0.8 and 9 billion PBMCs. To increase sequencing depth and limit assay-specific biases, TCR repertoire library preparation and sequencing were carried out by different laboratories using diverse techniques. What the research found in general, with its limitations: Naive subsets generally had larger estimated clonotype richness than memory subsets did. Across four donors, about 5.2% of naive CD4, roughly 3.8% of naive CD8, 2% to 2.5% of memory CD4, and 0.4% of memory CD8 clonotypes were shared. Pairwise subsampling indicated that sequencing depth was expected to affect the degree of clonotype sharing among donors. The small number of donors limited the genetic and exposure-history diversity represented. Sampling was restricted to blood, and TCR repertoires in tissues likely differ from the TCR repertoires found in blood. Rarefaction of sorted-subset datasets indicated incomplete sequencing despite the large sequencing depth. Clonotypes shared by all four sorted-subset donors showed higher generation probabilities than non-shared clonotypes.

TCR CDR3 regions were amplified from genomic DNA by multiplex PCR using the deep immunoSEQ assay. Extracted genomic DNA from each cell subset was spread evenly across all wells of several immunoSEQ 96-well plates, with each plate serving as a replicate. For sorted subsets, 200 ng of genomic DNA, equivalent to 30,000 or so T cell genomes, went into each replicate PCR. Purified libraries were quantified with a Qubit 3.0 fluorometer, sized on a Bioanalyzer 2100, and re-quantified with the KAPA Library Quantification kit. Every immunoSEQ 96-well plate was sequenced on a dedicated single-read 150-cycle Illumina NextSeq 550 flow cell. The authors' analysis ran thus. Because the immunoSEQ output included only junctional sequences and no quality scores, the filtering could not be the same as the filtering used for full-length reads. To assign V/J genes and CDR3, sequences were annotated against IMGT germline references using PyIR, a Python wrapper for IgBLAST v1.9. Reads were removed for weak V/J assignments (E-value above 1e-6), missing CDR3, stop codons, out-of-frame junctions, or ambiguous translated residues. V3J clonotypes were defined as sequences sharing the same inferred V gene, J gene, and CDR3 amino acid sequence. To compute the percentage overlap between repertoires, the number of shared unique clonotypes was divided by the size of the smaller repertoire. Three approaches were used to assess repertoire richness: RTK rarefaction, the Chao1 estimator, and Recon v2.1 estimates of unobserved clonotypes. For all TCRbeta clonotypes obtained by the gDNA method from a few donors, generation probabilities were computed with OLGA. Held by TCRdb, this immuneACCESS table contains in-frame sequences only and omits some clones. Under half of the omission traces to an unresolved V gene where checked; the cause of the rest is unknown. V, J and clone size reflect that table, while D and trimming were determined from the DNA. Across this sample there are about 820,000 clones, with 92% seen only once. Clones ranked in the top ten supply under 30% of the sample.

On this clone itself: What antigen it recognizes has not been identified. Per-base qualities were not stored, and no clone one base away is much larger.

CD8 naive samples were obtained by positive selection for CCR7 among CD45RO-negative cells, yielding a CD45RA+CCR7+ population from which TemRA cells were excluded. The donors were healthy, HIV-negative adults with no recently reported acute infections or vaccinations. All donors were Caucasian adults living in Nashville, Tennessee, USA. Blood was obtained by leukapheresis, after which PBMCs were separated by Ficoll-Histopaque density gradient centrifugation and cryopreserved in liquid nitrogen vapor phase. Analytical flow cytometry was used to check the purity and quantity of every magnetically sorted T cell population. Each sorted fraction had its genomic DNA isolated and then quantified by UV absorbance on a Nanodrop 2000c. Material for sequencing was naive CD8+ T cells sorted from blood. According to the study, the label for this sample's cell subset or site signals: CD45RA+CCR7+. This receptor was taken from a young man in good health.

In nucleotides, the sequence is TGTGCCAGCAGCTTTCTACAGGGTATCGTCGGATACGAGCAGTACTTC. The resulting protein is CASSFLQGIVGYEQYF. The chain links TRBV5-6 with TRBJ2-7, with a tentative D gene TRBD1 over 6 matching bases. The junction carries 19 bases between V and J, which are trimmed by 2 bases and 4 bases respectively. The CDR3 runs 16 amino acids, cysteine and phenylalanine included. This entry keeps only the CDR3 DNA: 48 bases, framed from base 1. CDR1 and CDR2, looked up from the germline V gene, are SGHDT and YYEEEE.